The clone carrying this TCR beta chain was recorded once. Its antigen is still unknown. As for treatment: roughly 11-day PBMC culture with coronavirus spike peptide pools or control peptides (ViraFEST assay). CD4+ T cells that came from the unexposed donor were collected before the COVID-19 pandemic (2011-2018). The data belong to a study of vaccination and CD4 T cells after COVID-19. The CDR3 is 17 amino acids. J was trimmed by 3 bases and V by 5 bases; bases with no gene match: 9. The germline V gene has CDR1 MNHEY and CDR2 SMNVEV (reference sequence). Sequencing of cultured CD4+ T cell DNA used the Oncomine TCR Beta short-read assay. The authors extracted genomic DNA from cultured CD4+ T cells. In TCRdb, the PCR reads were re-called with MiXCR into one record per CDR3 protein. The table has over 8,500 distinct CDR3 sequences, under 30% seen once.

The TCR comes from a human donor in good health. V gene TRBV27 combines with J gene TRBJ2-1, with 11 nucleotides matching TRBD2. Sequences were obtained from CD4+ T cells from blood, cultured in vitro. DNA for the CDR3: TGTGCCAGCAGTCCTAACCGACTAGCGGGGAGCTACAATGAGCAGTTCTTC. Translation: CASSPNRLAGSYNEQFF.